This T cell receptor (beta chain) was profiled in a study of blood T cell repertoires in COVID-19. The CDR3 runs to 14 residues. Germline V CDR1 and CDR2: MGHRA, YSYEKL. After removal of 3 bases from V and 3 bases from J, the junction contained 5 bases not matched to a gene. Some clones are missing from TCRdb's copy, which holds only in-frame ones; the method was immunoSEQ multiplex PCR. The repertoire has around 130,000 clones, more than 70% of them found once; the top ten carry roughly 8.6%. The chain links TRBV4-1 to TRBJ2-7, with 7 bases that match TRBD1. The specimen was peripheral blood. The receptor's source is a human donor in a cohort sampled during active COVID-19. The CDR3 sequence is CASSHPDRNYEQYF. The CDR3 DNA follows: TGCGCCAGCAGCCATCCGGACAGGAACTACGAGCAGTACTTC.